The present TCR beta chain was sequenced within a study of blood T cell repertoires in COVID-19. Study in general: The samples span acute and convalescent COVID-19 from the United States, Italy and Spain. Sources were T cells, B-cell-depleted T cells, or PBMCs; the material itself was cDNA or gDNA.

Germline V gene data show CDR1 as SGHAT and CDR2 as FQNNGV. The CDR3 has 13 residues. The V end lost 5 bases, the J end lost 4 bases, and 11 bases lay between the germline ends. This clone turned up a few times. Authors' data handling: Reference gene primers were amplified, and this amplification served to estimate nucleated cell counts. The repertoire was sequenced with immunoSEQ multiplex PCR; TCRdb's copy has only in-frame clones and lacks some. V, J and clone size reflect that table, while D and trimming were determined from the DNA. The sample records under 350,000 clones, roughly 90% being singletons.

The chain links TRBV11-2 to TRBJ1-1; D ambiguous. The sequence derives from a man aged 40-50 years with acute or convalescent COVID-19. The sequenced material came from peripheral blood. CDR3 nucleotides: TGTGCCAGCAGCCTGAGGCGGGGCACTGAAGCTTTCTTT. Residues: CASSLRRGTEAFF.